A selection of T cell receptor beta chains follows, all from one sample in a study of blood T cell repertoires in COVID-19. The repertoire was sequenced with immunoSEQ multiplex PCR; TCRdb's copy has only in-frame clones and lacks some. Found here are roughly 240,000 clones, about 82% of them singletons; the top ten hold approximately 6.2%. Sequenced sample: peripheral blood. These receptor sequences come from a woman aged 80 or older with COVID-19, enrolled during active disease. CDR3s include the opening cysteine and the closing phenylalanine or tryptophan. Fields, in order: D gene, V gene, clone size, J gene, CDR3 DNA, CDR3 protein. A D gene is named only where the DNA matches it firmly. Some rows have no size entry. The others give once, few or many, or a class for an expanded clone.

d_gene: NA
v_gene: TRBV6-4
abundance: once
j_gene: TRBJ1-2
CDR3nt: TGTGCCAGCAGTGACTCGGGAAGGGGAGGCTACACCTTC
CDR3aa: CASSDSGRGGYTF

d_gene: NA
v_gene: TRBV18
abundance: NA
j_gene: TRBJ2-2
CDR3nt: TGTGCCAGCTCACTCCCCCCAGGGGAGCTGTTTTTT
CDR3aa: CASSLPPGELFF

d_gene: NA
v_gene: TRBV6-5
abundance: few
j_gene: TRBJ1-5
CDR3nt: TGTGCCAGCAGTTACGGGGCAGGAAATCAGCCCCAGCATTTT
CDR3aa: CASSYGAGNQPQHF

d_gene: NA
v_gene: TRBV6-6
abundance: few
j_gene: TRBJ1-1
CDR3nt: TGTGCCAGCAGGGCCCGGACAGAAAGGACTGAAGCTTTCTTT
CDR3aa: CASRARTERTEAFF

d_gene: TRBD2
v_gene: TRBV7-2
abundance: NA
j_gene: TRBJ2-4
CDR3nt: TGTGCCAGCAGTAAACTAGCGCCAGCCAAAAACATTCAGTACTTC
CDR3aa: CASSKLAPAKNIQYF

d_gene: NA
v_gene: TRBV5-5
abundance: NA
j_gene: TRBJ2-1
CDR3nt: TGTGCCAGCAGCTTCTCTGAGGGATCCCCCTACAATGAGCAGTTCTTC
CDR3aa: CASSFSEGSPYNEQFF

d_gene: NA
v_gene: TRBV5-1
abundance: NA
j_gene: TRBJ2-5
CDR3nt: TGCGCCAGCAGCTTTCAGGCTGGGGAGACCCAGTACTTC
CDR3aa: CASSFQAGETQYF

d_gene: TRBD2
v_gene: TRBV10-3
abundance: NA
j_gene: TRBJ2-1
CDR3nt: TGTGCCATCAGTACTAGCGGGGGGGACAATGAGCAGTTCTTC
CDR3aa: CAISTSGGDNEQFF

d_gene: NA
v_gene: TRBV3-1/TRBV3-2
abundance: few
j_gene: TRBJ1-6
CDR3nt: TGTGCCAGCAGCCATCGGGAGTCCTATAATTCACCCCTCCACTTT
CDR3aa: CASSHRESYNSPLHF

d_gene: NA
v_gene: TRBV5-6
abundance: NA
j_gene: TRBJ2-6
CDR3nt: TGTGCCAGCAGCTTGCTAGATAAGACCGGGGCCAACGTCCTGACTTTC
CDR3aa: CASSLLDKTGANVLTF

d_gene: TRBD1
v_gene: TRBV19
abundance: NA
j_gene: TRBJ1-1
CDR3nt: TGTGCCAGTAGCGGACAGGGGGAGAACACTGAAGCTTTCTTT
CDR3aa: CASSGQGENTEAFF

d_gene: TRBD2
v_gene: TRBV30
abundance: NA
j_gene: TRBJ2-4
CDR3nt: TGTGCCTGGAGCCTGGCGGGGGGGAATAACATTCAGTACTTC
CDR3aa: CAWSLAGGNNIQYF

d_gene: TRBD1
v_gene: TRBV5-1
abundance: NA
j_gene: TRBJ1-2
CDR3nt: TGCGCCAGCAGCTTGGCCCGGACAGGGGGCTATGGCTACACCTTC
CDR3aa: CASSLARTGGYGYTF

d_gene: TRBD2
v_gene: TRBV6-2/TRBV6-3
abundance: NA
j_gene: TRBJ2-5
CDR3nt: TGTGCCAGCAGCCTGCGCCAGCCGGGACTAGCGGGGGGGCGGCGAGAGACCCAGTACTTC
CDR3aa: CASSLRQPGLAGGRRETQYF

d_gene: NA
v_gene: TRBV19
abundance: many
j_gene: TRBJ2-2
CDR3nt: TGTGCCAGTAGTATTTCCGCAGGGACAAACACCGGGGAGCTGTTTTTT
CDR3aa: CASSISAGTNTGELFF

d_gene: NA
v_gene: TRBV28
abundance: NA
j_gene: TRBJ1-2
CDR3nt: TGTGCCAGCAGTTGGCGGGATGGTGGCTACACCTTC
CDR3aa: CASSWRDGGYTF

d_gene: TRBD1
v_gene: TRBV6-2/TRBV6-3
abundance: NA
j_gene: TRBJ1-5
CDR3nt: TGTGCCAGCAGTGGGGACAGGGTTGGCAATCAGCCCCAGCATTTT
CDR3aa: CASSGDRVGNQPQHF

d_gene: TRBD2
v_gene: TRBV6-6
abundance: NA
j_gene: TRBJ2-3
CDR3nt: TGTGCCAGCAGCCGAGGGCGGGAGCGGGGGCTGAGCACAGATACGCAGTATTTT
CDR3aa: CASSRGRERGLSTDTQYF

d_gene: TRBD1
v_gene: TRBV19
abundance: NA
j_gene: TRBJ1-1
CDR3nt: TGTGCCAGTAGTATTGGCAGGGGGAAAGAAAACACTGAAGCTTTCTTT
CDR3aa: CASSIGRGKENTEAFF

d_gene: TRBD2
v_gene: TRBV28
abundance: NA
j_gene: TRBJ2-2
CDR3nt: TGTGCCCGCCGCCCGGGGGGGGGTAACGCCGGGGAGCTGTTTTTT
CDR3aa: CARRPGGGNAGELFF

d_gene: NA
v_gene: TRBV28
abundance: NA
j_gene: TRBJ1-6
CDR3nt: TGTGCCAGCAGTTTCCAGGATAATTCACCCCTCCACTTT
CDR3aa: CASSFQDNSPLHF

d_gene: NA
v_gene: TRBV4-1
abundance: NA
j_gene: TRBJ1-2
CDR3nt: TGCGCCAGCAGCCAAGATCAAATTAGCCCAGGCGGACTCTTC
CDR3aa: CASSQDQISPGGLF

d_gene: TRBD1
v_gene: TRBV6-5
abundance: few
j_gene: TRBJ1-1
CDR3nt: TGTGCCAGCAGAAGACAGGGGGCTAACACTGAAGCTTTCTTT
CDR3aa: CASRRQGANTEAFF

d_gene: TRBD1
v_gene: TRBV28
abundance: few
j_gene: TRBJ2-3
CDR3nt: TGTGCCAGCAGCCCTCGGACAGGGGGCGCGGGTACGCAGTATTTT
CDR3aa: CASSPRTGGAGTQYF

d_gene: NA
v_gene: TRBV5-4
abundance: NA
j_gene: TRBJ1-2
CDR3nt: TGTGCCAGCAGCTTCGAGGGCGATAACTATGGCTACACCTTC
CDR3aa: CASSFEGDNYGYTF

d_gene: NA
v_gene: TRBV19
abundance: NA
j_gene: TRBJ1-6
CDR3nt: TGTGCCAGTAGATCCTCGGGTGTCAGGGGCCATAATTCACCCCTCCACTTT
CDR3aa: CASRSSGVRGHNSPLHF

d_gene: NA
v_gene: TRBV28
abundance: NA
j_gene: TRBJ1-2
CDR3nt: TGTGCCAGCAGTTTAAGGACTCCCCCCTATGGCTACACCTTC
CDR3aa: CASSLRTPPYGYTF

d_gene: TRBD1
v_gene: TRBV28
abundance: NA
j_gene: TRBJ1-2
CDR3nt: TGTGCCAGCAGTTTAAGAACAGGGGGCAGGTATGGCTACACCTTC
CDR3aa: CASSLRTGGRYGYTF